A selection of T cell receptor beta chains follows, all from one sample in a study of blood T cell repertoires in COVID-19. Using immunoSEQ multiplex PCR, the repertoire was profiled, and TCRdb retains in-frame clones only, with some absent. Here the sample spans around 70,000 clones, around four fifths being singletons. The specimen sequenced was peripheral blood. The receptors shown here come from a woman aged 45 to 65 with acute or convalescent COVID-19. Each CDR3 is given with its conserved first and last residue. Fields, in order: V gene, J gene, clone size, D gene, CDR3 DNA, CDR3 protein. A D gene is named only where the DNA matches it firmly. Where a row states a size, it is once, few, many or the class of an expanded clone; other rows omit it.

TRBV4-2,TRBJ1-2,-,-,TGTGCCAGCAGCCAAGACACCGAGAACTATGGCTACACCTTC,CASSQDTENYGYTF
TRBV7-2,TRBJ1-5,once,-,TGTGCCAGCAGGCAAAGGGGGGGCTCTAGCAATCAGCCCCAGCATTTT,CASRQRGGSSNQPQHF
TRBV4-2,TRBJ1-3,-,-,TGTGCCAGCAGCACCTCGACAGGAGCTAGCTCTGGAAACACCATATATTTT,CASSTSTGASSGNTIYF
TRBV29-1,TRBJ2-1,-,-,TGCAGCGTTAAGTCAAGTGCAGGGGGGTACAATGAGCAGTTCTTC,CSVKSSAGGYNEQFF
TRBV7-3,TRBJ2-1,once,-,TGTGCCAGCAGCCTACCCAAGAAAGATTTCTCCTACAATGAGCAGTTCTTC,CASSLPKKDFSYNEQFF
TRBV28,TRBJ1-6,large,-,TGTGCCAGCAGTTTCCAGGGCAGCTCTTCACCCCTCCACTTT,CASSFQGSSSPLHF
TRBV20-1,TRBJ2-3,-,-,TGCAGTGCTAGTTTAGGGGCAGATACGCAGTATTTT,CSASLGADTQYF
TRBV7-2,TRBJ2-5,-,-,TGTGCCAGCCGGTCCATTCTGGGGGGGGGCCGGGAGACCCAGTACTTC,CASRSILGGGRETQYF
TRBV4-1,TRBJ1-6,once,TRBD1,TGCGCCAGCAGCCGAACGACAGGGGCGTATTCACCCCTCCACTTT,CASSRTTGAYSPLHF
TRBV25-1,TRBJ1-5,-,-,TGTGCCAGCAGTGAATCGGGGGTTCAGCCCCAGCATTTT,CASSESGVQPQHF